The 11 T cell receptor beta chains reported below all come from one sample, sequenced in a study of T cell responses to AZD1222 COVID-19 vaccine. Produced via immunoSEQ multiplex PCR; TCRdb's table is partial and in-frame only. The sample has roughly 270,000 clones, 85% to 95% seen once; the top ten hold 0.55%. Sequenced material: peripheral blood, taken 28 days after the second AZD1222 dose. These receptors all come from an adult who received the AZD1222 COVID-19 vaccine.

This rearrangement joins TRBV10-3 to TRBJ1-1; D remains ambiguous. The germline V and J ends were trimmed by 1 base and 3 bases, with 3 bases remaining between them. The CDR3 runs 12 residues. Looked up from germline, CDR1 is ENHRY and CDR2 is SYGVKD. CDR3 loop: CAISEFDTEAFF. CDR3 sequence (DNA): TGTGCCATCAGTGAGTTTGACACTGAAGCTTTCTTT.

The genes are TRBV24-1 and TRBJ2-1; a weak D match, TRBD2 (6 bases). CDR1 and CDR2 (germline): KGHDR, SFDVKD. The CDR3 totals 16 residues. The V gene lost 4 bases and the J gene lost 0 bases, with 12 bases spanning the gap. In DNA, the CDR3 is TGTGCCACCAGTGACCTCGCGGGGAGCTCCTACAATGAGCAGTTCTTC. This encodes CATSDLAGSSYNEQFF.

The genes are TRBV28 and TRBJ2-5; 8 bases line up with TRBD2. In germline, CDR1 is MDHEN, CDR2 SYDVKM. The CDR3 totals 14 residues. The V segment lost 6 bases and the J segment 9 bases; nucleotides outside the gene matches: 12. This CDR3 is CASRFFGGGGAQYF. The CDR3 nucleotides are TGTGCCAGCAGGTTCTTCGGGGGGGGCGGGGCCCAGTACTTC.

This chain connects TRBV27 to TRBJ2-5; 9 bases fit TRBD2. This CDR3 has 14 residues. Germline V gives CDR1 MNHEY, CDR2 SMNVEV (reference sequence). V lost 3 bases and J lost 4; bases outside the gene matches: 3. The CDR3, as DNA: TGTGCCAGCAGTTTGGGACTAGCCGGAGAGACCCAGTACTTC. It encodes CASSLGLAGETQYF.

V and J are TRBV14 and TRBJ1-2; no reliable D call. Germline CDR1 reads SGHDN; CDR2 reads FVKESK. V shed 1 base and J shed 2 bases, with 14 bases lying between them. The CDR3 spans 16 residues. The CDR3 coding sequence is TGTGCCAGCAGCCAAGTCACGGGGTCTCAAAACTATGGCTACACCTTC. Protein: CASSQVTGSQNYGYTF.

This sequence joins TRBV6-4 and TRBJ1-5, with unresolved D. Germline assignment: CDR1 MRHNA and CDR2 SNTAGT. The CDR3 has 13 amino acids. The V gene lost 6 bases and the J gene lost 0 bases, with 6 bases spanning the gap. CDR3 region: CASRFGSNQPQHF. As DNA, the CDR3 is TGTGCCAGCAGGTTCGGTAGCAATCAGCCCCAGCATTTT.

The rearrangement uses TRBV20-1 and TRBJ1-1; D is ambiguous. The germline V gene has CDR1 DFQATT and CDR2 SNEGSKA (reference sequence). Trimming cost V 6 bases and J 2 bases, with 7 bases left between them. This CDR3 is built from 11 residues. The CDR3: CSAAINTEAFF. The CDR3 DNA follows: TGCAGTGCAGCGATTAACACTGAAGCTTTCTTT.

The chain combines TRBV28 with TRBJ2-5, with 9 bases lining up with TRBD1. V was clipped by 5 bases and J by 1 base; unmatched bases: 8. This CDR3 is 16 amino acids long. The germline V gene has CDR1 MDHEN and CDR2 SYDVKM. DNA for the CDR3: TGTGCCAGCAGTCCGTGGGGGGACAGGGCCCAAGAGACCCAGTACTTC. Residues: CASSPWGDRAQETQYF. Full variable domain (outside the CDR3, taken from reference TRBV28 and TRBJ2-5): DVKVTQSSRYLVKRTGEKVFLECVQDMDHENMFWYRQDPGLGLRLIYFSYDVKMKEKGDIPEGYSVSREKKERFSLILESASTNQTSMYLCASSPWGDRAQETQYFGPGTRLLVL.

This chain uses TRBV7-9 with TRBJ2-1; D gene uncertain. The CDR3 sequence is 12 residues long. Germline CDR1 SEHNR, CDR2 FQNEAQ (reference sequence). Trimming took off 1 base at V and 10 bases at J, with 8 bases between the two ends. The CDR3 DNA is TGTGCCAGCAGCTTAGGAGTCCGGGAGCAGTTCTTC. This encodes CASSLGVREQFF.

V and J are TRBV5-1 and TRBJ1-1; 8 nucleotides line up with TRBD1. The CDR3 sequence is 15 residues long. Unmatched junction bases numbered 12, after V lost 7 bases and J lost 4 bases. The germline V gene has CDR1 SGHRS and CDR2 YFSETQ. CDR3 amino acids: CASGEQGAGATEAFF. CDR3 nucleotide sequence: TGCGCCAGCGGTGAGCAGGGGGCTGGGGCCACTGAAGCTTTCTTT.

This clone was seen just once. The chain joins TRBV6-5 to TRBJ2-1; D gene ambiguous. CDR3 size: 13 residues. The V gene lost 0 bases and the J gene lost 10 bases, with 10 bases spanning the gap. Per the germline V gene, CDR1 is MNHEY and CDR2 is SVGAGI. The CDR3: CASSYSLQREQFF. The DNA for the CDR3 is TGTGCCAGCAGTTACTCTCTTCAGAGGGAGCAGTTCTTC.